The clone carrying this T cell receptor beta chain was counted a few times. As yet, its antigen is unknown. With 9 bases clipped from V and 0 bases from J, the junction kept 10 bases outside the gene matches. Germline V CDR1 and CDR2: KGHDR, SFDVKD. There are 16 residues in the CDR3. The sample originates from a study of brain T cells in children with intractable seizures. Study-level results: Viral specificity was inferred only from CDR3 similarity; HCMV serostatus was unknown.

Surgery cases with the highest brain T cell transcript signatures were chosen for sequencing. Sequencing used immunoSEQ multiplex PCR; TCRdb keeps in-frame clones, though not all of them. This table has around 10,000 clones, less than 70% appearing once. The clonotype originates from a girl aged 2-9 years with tuberous sclerosis and intractable seizures. This chain uses TRBV24-1 with TRBJ1-5, with 7 bases fitting TRBD1. Sequencing was performed on resected brain tissue, taken at surgery. The CDR3 sequence: CATPDRVRDSNQPQHF. CDR3 DNA sequence: TGTGCCACCCCCGACAGGGTAAGGGATAGCAATCAGCCCCAGCATTTT.